One sample yielded the 28 T cell receptor beta chains listed below, sequenced in a study of blood T cell repertoires in COVID-19 (dated by TCRdb to 2019 to 2021). Receptor libraries were prepared by the immunoSEQ multiplex PCR assay. This is the immuneACCESS table as TCRdb keeps it, with only in-frame sequences that have V and J called. A part of the clones is gone; compared with another copy, unresolved V genes explain less than half, and the rest is unexplained. The sample includes approximately 140,000 clones, with about 87% observed a single time. The ten largest clones add up to around 6.1% of the sample. Sample: peripheral blood. All receptors come from a man older than 75 with acute or convalescent COVID-19.

This chain links TRBV9 with TRBJ2-3; 12 bases line up with TRBD2. The CDR3 loop spans 16 amino acids. V shed 3 bases and J 3 bases; nucleotides not matched to a gene: 5. Germline V lookup: CDR1 SGDLS, CDR2 YYNGEE. CDR3 residues: CASSGLAGGLTDTQYF. The DNA of the CDR3 is TGTGCCAGCAGCGGGCTAGCGGGGGGGCTAACAGATACGCAGTATTTT.

V is TRBV5-1 and J is TRBJ2-7; D possibly corresponds to TRBD1 (6 bases). The germline CDR1 and CDR2 sequences are SGHRS and YFSETQ. The CDR3 loop spans 17 amino acids. Trimming took 0 bases from V and 1 from J, leaving 17 bases between them. The CDR3 is CASSLAPAGTYSYEQYF. In DNA form, the CDR3 reads TGCGCCAGCAGCTTGGCCCCCGCCGGGACATATTCCTACGAGCAGTACTTC.

The genes are TRBV23-1 and TRBJ1-1, with 8 bases lining up with TRBD1. TRBV23-1 belongs to the ORF category, with a function that is uncertain. The V segment lost 11 bases and the J segment 6 bases; nucleotides outside the gene matches: 14. This CDR3 comprises 14 residues. The CDR3 coding sequence is TGCGCCCAGGACCTAGGACAGGGTGAATCTGAAGCTTTCTTT. As protein: CAQDLGQGESEAFF.

The table lists this clone with a few counts. Other DNA sequences within the sample encode an identical CDR3. V usage is TRBV19 and J usage is TRBJ2-7, with 10 positions matching TRBD1. Germline-derived CDR1 and CDR2 are LNHDA and SQIVND (reference sequence). This CDR3 spans 14 amino acids. The junction had 3 bases not matched to a gene; V was cut back by 5 bases and J by 2 bases. CDR3 in amino acids: CASSRGQGAYEQYF. In DNA form, the CDR3 reads TGTGCCAGTAGTCGAGGACAGGGGGCCTACGAGCAGTACTTC.

The chain combines TRBV5-1 with TRBJ2-1, with 7 bases aligning to TRBD2. CDR3 length: 13 amino acids. Germline V lookup: CDR1 SGHRS, CDR2 YFSETQ. J was trimmed by 5 bases and V by 4 bases; bases with no gene match: 3. The CDR3 loop reads CASSPGLNNEQFF. CDR3 sequence (DNA): TGCGCCAGCAGCCCGGGACTAAACAATGAGCAGTTCTTC.

In this sample, this clone turned up a few times. CDR3 nucleotide sequence: TGTGCCAGCAGAGGACGACTAGCGGGAGGCTACGAGCAGTACTTC. This translates into CASRGRLAGGYEQYF. V usage is TRBV2 and J usage is TRBJ2-7, with 13 bases lining up with TRBD2. The CDR3 runs 15 residues. Germline V gene lookup returns CDR1 SNHLY and CDR2 FYNNEI. J gave up 3 bases and V 6 bases, and 5 bases lay outside the gene matches.

This chain uses TRBV5-1 with TRBJ2-5, with D perhaps TRBD2 (6 bases). Between the trimmed V and J ends, which lost 4 bases and 1 base, there was a span of 14 bases. This CDR3 has 15 residues. Germline CDR1 is SGHRS and CDR2 is YFSETQ. CDR3 coding DNA: TGCGCCAGCAGCCTATCCGGGACTCCCCAAGAGACCCAGTACTTC. It is translated as CASSLSGTPQETQYF.

The gene calls are TRBV3-1 (or the pseudogene TRBV3-2) and TRBJ1-2; D gene unclear. Germline CDR1 is LGHDT and CDR2 is YNNKEL (reference sequence). The CDR3 is 11 residues long. Trimming stripped 1 base from V and 7 bases from J, with 4 bases between. CDR3 DNA: TGTGCCAGCAGCCAAGGAGGTGGCTACACCTTC. Encoded protein: CASSQGGGYTF.

As regards this clone: The junction and the germline gene differ at one end; a read error may be behind it. The chain carries TRBV7-7 and TRBJ2-7; D perhaps matches TRBD1 (6 bases). The CDR3 consists of 15 residues. The germline gives CDR1 SSHAT, CDR2 FNYEAQ (reference sequence). The CDR3: CASSLGVTQGYEQYF. In DNA form, the CDR3 reads TGTGCTAGCAGCTTAGGCGTCACACAGGGCTACGAGCAGTACTTC.

The rearrangement joins TRBV3-1 (or the pseudogene TRBV3-2) to TRBJ1-1; 9 positions agree with TRBD1. This CDR3 contains 16 residues. After removal of 6 bases from V and 1 base from J, the junction contained 9 bases not matched to a gene. Germline CDR1 and CDR2: LGHDT and YNNKEL (reference sequence). CDR3 sequence: CASRPTGTGKNTEAFF. In nucleotides, the CDR3 is TGTGCCAGCAGGCCGACCGGGACAGGGAAGAACACTGAAGCTTTCTTT.

This CDR3 reads CASSSNGGRQTYEQYF. CDR3 in DNA: TGTGCCAGCAGCTCGAACGGAGGCAGGCAGACCTACGAGCAGTACTTC. The V call is TRBV5-4, the J call TRBJ2-7, with D possibly TRBD2 on 5 matching bases. CDR1 is SGHNT, CDR2 YYREEE, per germline (reference sequence). Trimming left V 3 bases short and J 2 bases short, with 18 bases between. The CDR3 runs 16 residues. Using reference TRBV5-4 and TRBJ2-7 for the parts outside the CDR3, the full variable domain is ETGVTQSPTHLIKTRGQQVTLRCSSQSGHNTVSWYQQALGQGPQFIFQYYREEENGRGNFPPRFSGLQFPNYSSELNVNALELDDSALYLCASSSNGGRQTYEQYFGPGTRLTVT.

The CDR3 coding sequence is TGTGCCAGCTCACCCCGGGACATCCAAGAGACCCAGTACTTC. As protein: CASSPRDIQETQYF. This chain connects TRBV18 to TRBJ2-5, with D possibly TRBD1 on 6 matching bases. Trimming removed 3 bases from V and 1 base from J, with 9 bases in between. The germline V gene has CDR1 KGHSH and CDR2 LQKENI. This CDR3 is built from 14 residues.

The gene calls are TRBV3-1 (or the pseudogene TRBV3-2) and TRBJ2-5; maybe TRBD1 (6 bases). Germline CDR1 reads LGHDT; CDR2 reads YNNKEL (reference sequence). Trimming took 6 bases from V and 4 from J, leaving 12 bases between them. The CDR3 consists of 13 residues. This chain's CDR3 is CASSPTGSETQYF. The CDR3 DNA reads TGTGCCAGCAGTCCGACAGGTTCAGAGACCCAGTACTTC.

The chain uses TRBV11-2 and TRBJ2-1; no reliable D call. CDR1 and CDR2 (germline): SGHAT, FQNNGV. This CDR3 region has 16 residues. V was clipped by 0 bases and J by 0 bases, with 9 bases between them. The CDR3 DNA sequence: TGTGCCAGCAGCTTAGAGTTCCAGGTCTCCTACAATGAGCAGTTCTTC. Protein product: CASSLEFQVSYNEQFF.

V gene TRBV23-1 combines with J gene TRBJ2-3; D might be TRBD2 (11 bases). TRBV23-1 is an open reading frame whose function is uncertain. Trimming took off 3 bases at V and 4 bases at J, with 29 bases between the two ends. The CDR3 spans 20 residues. The CDR3 sequence: CASSQGFRTGGSGRADTQYF. For the CDR3, the DNA is TGCGCCAGCAGTCAGGGGTTCCGGACAGGGGGTAGCGGGAGGGCAGATACGCAGTATTTT.

The chain has TRBV11-2 and TRBJ2-1; TRBD1 is a possible D gene (6 bases). Trimming removed 7 bases at V and 6 bases at J, with 13 bases between. The germline V gene has CDR1 SGHAT and CDR2 FQNNGV. This CDR3 comprises 13 residues. The CDR3 is CASNLRGFNEQFF. DNA of the CDR3: TGTGCCAGCAACCTTAGGGGGTTCAATGAGCAGTTCTTC.

The chain links TRBV11-2 to TRBJ1-5; D uncertain. CDR1 is SGHAT and CDR2 is FQNNGV in the germline V gene. This CDR3 has 13 amino acids. V dropped 5 bases and J dropped 0 bases, with 5 bases sitting between them. The CDR3 DNA is TGTGCCAGCAGCACTGATAGCAATCAGCCCCAGCATTTT. This codes for CASSTDSNQPQHF. Combining the CDR3 with reference TRBV11-2 and TRBJ1-5 gives the whole variable domain EAGVAQSPRYKIIEKRQSVAFWCNPISGHATLYWYQQILGQGPKLLIQFQNNGVVDDSQLPKDRFSAERLKGVDSTLKIQPAKLEDSAVYLCASSTDSNQPQHFGDGTRLSIL.

The CDR3 here is CASSLIGAAGYTF. The CDR3 DNA reads TGTGCCAGCAGCTTAATTGGGGCGGCCGGCTACACCTTC. This chain connects TRBV7-9 to TRBJ1-2, with D tentatively TRBD1 (5 bases). This CDR3 is 13 amino acids long. From germline, CDR1 is SEHNR and CDR2 FQNEAQ (reference sequence). Trimming pared 2 bases from V and 8 bases from J, leaving 12 bases between. The full variable domain, rest sourced from reference TRBV7-9 and TRBJ1-2, is DTGVSQNPRHKITKRGQNVTFRCDPISEHNRLYWYRQTLGQGPEFLTYFQNEAQLEKSRLLSDRFSAERPKGSFSTLEIQRTEQGDSAMYLCASSLIGAAGYTFGSGTRLTVV.

This chain joins TRBV5-1 and TRBJ1-1; D gene uncertain. This CDR3 region has 13 residues. Germline lookup yields CDR1 SGHRS and CDR2 YFSETQ. V was trimmed by 5 bases and J by 4 bases, leaving 12 bases between them. The DNA of the CDR3 is TGCGCCAGCAGGCTAACCGGGAGCACTGAAGCTTTCTTT. Protein: CASRLTGSTEAFF.

This chain links TRBV7-9 with TRBJ2-7, with TRBD1 matching 8 bases. The length of the CDR3 is 15 residues. Germline CDR1 reads SEHNR; CDR2 reads FQNEAQ (reference sequence). Trimming cost V 5 bases and J 0 bases; bases outside gene matches: 6. CDR3 residues: CASSGTGWDSYEQYF. The CDR3 DNA reads as TGTGCCAGCAGCGGGACAGGTTGGGACTCCTACGAGCAGTACTTC.

The chain combines TRBV5-4 with TRBJ2-1, with a weak D call TRBD2 (6 bases). Germline CDR1 and CDR2: SGHNT and YYREEE (reference sequence). Trimming removed 4 bases at V and 0 bases at J, with 14 bases between. The CDR3 is 16 amino acids. CDR3 in DNA: TGTGCCAGCAGCCGCCGGGACTCGAGCTCCTACAATGAGCAGTTCTTC. Protein product: CASSRRDSSSYNEQFF.

The chain couples TRBV28 to TRBJ2-1; 12 bases map to TRBD2. The V segment lost 5 bases and the J segment 4 bases; nucleotides outside the gene matches: 9. The CDR3 consists of 17 residues. In germline, CDR1 is MDHEN, CDR2 SYDVKM. CDR3 protein: CASSPLGGTSGYNEQFF. As DNA, the CDR3 is TGTGCCAGCAGTCCTCTGGGGGGGACTAGCGGGTACAATGAGCAGTTCTTC.

This chain joins TRBV27 and TRBJ2-3; weak D call: TRBD2 (5 bases). The V end lost 6 bases, the J end lost 3 bases, and 16 bases lay between the germline ends. Germline V gene data show CDR1 as MNHEY and CDR2 as SMNVEV (reference sequence). This CDR3 contains 15 residues. In DNA form, the CDR3 reads TGTGCCAGCAGCCCTTACCCGGGGTTGACAGATACGCAGTATTTT. Translating gives CASSPYPGLTDTQYF.

The chain combines TRBV28 with TRBJ1-5, with D unresolved. V shed 3 bases and J shed 4 bases, with 13 bases lying between them. The CDR3 has 15 amino acids. Germline lookup yields CDR1 MDHEN and CDR2 SYDVKM. The CDR3 DNA reads TGTGCCAGCAGTTTCCCGGGTATAGCAAATCAGCCCCAGCATTTT. Its protein product is CASSFPGIANQPQHF.

The CDR3 is CASSSERGGYNEQFF. CDR3 DNA: TGCGCCAGCAGCTCGGAAAGGGGGGGCTACAATGAGCAGTTCTTC. The V call is TRBV5-1, the J call TRBJ2-1, with TRBD2 as a possible D gene (7 bases). The germline CDR1 and CDR2 sequences are SGHRS and YFSETQ. CDR3 length: 15 residues. The V end lost 3 bases, the J end lost 3 bases, and 13 bases lay between the germline ends.

V usage is TRBV29-1 and J usage is TRBJ2-1, with 7 bases aligning to TRBD2. This CDR3 is built from 14 residues. Trimming removed 7 bases from V and 12 bases from J; junction bases left unmatched: 18. Germline V gives CDR1 SQVTM, CDR2 ANQGSEA. CDR3 nucleotides: TGCAGCGGCAGAACGTGGGAGGGTCGCCAGGGGCAGTTCTTC. Translated, it gives CSGRTWEGRQGQFF.

The rearrangement joins TRBV5-4 to TRBJ2-5; 10 bases align to TRBD2. J gave up 2 bases and V 4 bases, and 5 bases lay outside the gene matches. CDR1 is SGHNT and CDR2 is YYREEE in the germline V gene (reference sequence). CDR3 length equals 15 residues. The CDR3 here is CASSRTSGPQETQYF. CDR3 nucleotide sequence: TGTGCCAGCAGCCGGACTAGCGGACCTCAAGAGACCCAGTACTTC. The full variable domain, with the rest looked up from reference TRBV5-4 and TRBJ2-5, is ETGVTQSPTHLIKTRGQQVTLRCSSQSGHNTVSWYQQALGQGPQFIFQYYREEENGRGNFPPRFSGLQFPNYSSELNVNALELDDSALYLCASSRTSGPQETQYFGPGTRLLVL.

The chain joins TRBV3-1 (or the pseudogene TRBV3-2) to TRBJ1-2; no reliable D call. Per the germline V gene, CDR1 is LGHDT and CDR2 is YNNKEL (reference sequence). CDR3 length: 13 amino acids. V lost 7 bases and J lost 4, with 13 bases in between. CDR3 sequence: CASTPGLGYGYTF. The CDR3 nucleotides read TGTGCCAGCACCCCGGGGTTGGGCTATGGCTACACCTTC.